This TCR beta chain was captured in a study of blood T cells in healthy people across ages. General study results and limits: The long-lived group displayed more naive CD4+ cells, plus higher diversity, than the aged donors did. TCR beta diversity correlated strongly with naive T cell percentage.

Turning to this clonotype: Its antigen is undetermined.

The amount of total RNA extracted per sample was at least 5 micrograms. The V end was cut by 4 bases, the J end by 5 bases, with 20 bases between. Germline V gene sequence: CDR1 LGHDT, CDR2 YNNKEL (reference sequence). The CDR3 sequence is 16 residues long. With a J-beta primer mix and a sample-barcoded 5' primer, a second PCR ran about 7 to 12 cycles. All cDNA molecules were each tagged by a template-switch adaptor with 12 random nucleotides. Each CDR3 protein gets one entry after TCRdb re-called the 5' RACE reads with MiXCR. The sample has about 1.4 million distinct CDR3 sequences, 59% seen once. This sequence joins TRBV3-1 and TRBJ2-5; D possibly uses TRBD1 or TRBD2 (6 bases each). The clonotype originates from a man aged 18 to 30 in good health. Sequences were obtained from blood. CDR3 nucleotide sequence: TGTGCCAGCAGCCTGGAGGGGACAAAAACTCGGGAGACCCAGTACTTC. It encodes CASSLEGTKTRETQYF.